A selection of T cell receptor beta chains follows, all from one sample in a study of brain T cells in children with intractable seizures. The protocol was immunoSEQ multiplex PCR, while the TCRdb copy is restricted to in-frame clones and leaves out a portion. The table shows under 150,000 clones, with approximately 94% occurring only once. Sequenced material: peripheral blood, taken at surgery. All receptors derive from a boy in the first two years of life with hemimegalencephaly and intractable seizures. The CDR3 runs from the conserved cysteine through the conserved F or W. D genes are given only for firm matches. Only part of the rows carry a size: once, few, many, or a class if the clone is expanded.

d_call: .; v_call: TRBV29-1; j_call: TRBJ2-1; clone_size: .; cdr3_aa: CSANRASGPYNEQFF; cdr3_nt: TGCAGCGCTAACAGGGCTAGCGGACCCTACAATGAGCAGTTCTTC
d_call: .; v_call: TRBV3-1/TRBV3-2; j_call: TRBJ2-5; clone_size: .; cdr3_aa: CASSQEFKETQYF; cdr3_nt: TGTGCCAGCAGCCAAGAATTCAAAGAGACCCAGTACTTC
d_call: .; v_call: TRBV28; j_call: TRBJ2-7; clone_size: .; cdr3_aa: CASNMAGHWTYEQYF; cdr3_nt: TGTGCCAGCAATATGGCGGGACACTGGACCTACGAGCAGTACTTC
d_call: .; v_call: TRBV4-1; j_call: TRBJ2-7; clone_size: .; cdr3_aa: CASSQVFLAAYEQYF; cdr3_nt: TGCGCCAGCAGCCAAGTTTTTTTAGCGGCCTACGAGCAGTACTTC
d_call: TRBD1; v_call: TRBV5-1; j_call: TRBJ2-7; clone_size: .; cdr3_aa: CASGTTGWRYEQYF; cdr3_nt: TGCGCCAGCGGAACGACAGGGTGGCGCTACGAGCAGTACTTC
d_call: TRBD2; v_call: TRBV5-6; j_call: TRBJ2-3; clone_size: .; cdr3_aa: CASSFSGGDTQYF; cdr3_nt: TGTGCCAGCAGCTTTAGCGGGGGGGATACGCAGTATTTT
d_call: .; v_call: TRBV7-9; j_call: TRBJ2-2; clone_size: .; cdr3_aa: CASSYTGELFF; cdr3_nt: TGTGCCAGCAGCTACACCGGGGAGCTGTTTTTT
d_call: TRBD2; v_call: TRBV7-3; j_call: TRBJ2-1; clone_size: once; cdr3_aa: CASSPIAGDEQFF; cdr3_nt: TGTGCCAGCAGCCCTATAGCGGGAGATGAGCAGTTCTTC
d_call: .; v_call: TRBV18; j_call: TRBJ1-4; clone_size: .; cdr3_aa: CASSATVGSEKLFF; cdr3_nt: TGTGCCAGCTCAGCTACAGTGGGAAGCGAAAAACTGTTTTTT
d_call: .; v_call: TRBV5-1; j_call: TRBJ2-7; clone_size: .; cdr3_aa: CASSLGAIRSYEQYF; cdr3_nt: TGCGCCAGCAGCTTGGGCGCCATACGCTCCTACGAGCAGTACTTC
d_call: TRBD2; v_call: TRBV28; j_call: TRBJ2-1; clone_size: .; cdr3_aa: CASSNGLAGGLPYNEQFF; cdr3_nt: TGTGCCAGCAGCAATGGTCTAGCGGGAGGGTTACCCTACAATGAGCAGTTCTTC
d_call: TRBD1; v_call: TRBV7-9; j_call: TRBJ2-3; clone_size: .; cdr3_aa: CASSSDRGDTQYF; cdr3_nt: TGTGCCAGCAGCTCGGACAGGGGGGATACGCAGTATTTT
d_call: .; v_call: TRBV5-1; j_call: TRBJ2-7; clone_size: .; cdr3_aa: CASSLVYSTLRRQYF; cdr3_nt: TGCGCCAGCAGCTTGGTCTACAGTACCCTACGTAGACAGTACTTC
d_call: TRBD1; v_call: TRBV24-1; j_call: TRBJ2-3; clone_size: .; cdr3_aa: CATTSGTEGDTQYF; cdr3_nt: TGTGCCACCACTTCCGGGACAGAGGGGGATACGCAGTATTTT
d_call: TRBD1; v_call: TRBV7-6; j_call: TRBJ2-7; clone_size: .; cdr3_aa: CASSLRDRGLAEQYF; cdr3_nt: TGTGCCAGCAGCTTAAGGGACAGGGGATTAGCCGAGCAGTACTTC
d_call: .; v_call: TRBV7-3; j_call: TRBJ2-6; clone_size: .; cdr3_aa: CASSLGPGTGANVLTF; cdr3_nt: TGTGCCAGCAGCTTAGGGCCAGGCACTGGGGCCAACGTCCTGACTTTC
d_call: .; v_call: TRBV13; j_call: TRBJ2-3; clone_size: .; cdr3_aa: CASSFRTGPSTDTQYF; cdr3_nt: TGTGCCAGCAGCTTTAGGACGGGGCCTAGCACAGATACGCAGTATTTT
d_call: .; v_call: TRBV10-2; j_call: TRBJ1-1; clone_size: .; cdr3_aa: CASTDAWYTEAFF; cdr3_nt: TGCGCCAGTACGGACGCTTGGTACACTGAAGCTTTCTTT
d_call: .; v_call: TRBV12-3/TRBV12-4; j_call: TRBJ1-1; clone_size: once; cdr3_aa: CASSTSGGNEAFF; cdr3_nt: TGTGCCAGCAGCACCTCGGGAGGGAACGAAGCTTTCTTT
d_call: .; v_call: TRBV5-1; j_call: TRBJ2-2; clone_size: .; cdr3_aa: CASSPGVTGELFF; cdr3_nt: TGCGCCAGCAGCCCTGGGGTCACCGGGGAGCTGTTTTTT
d_call: .; v_call: TRBV21-1; j_call: TRBJ2-1; clone_size: .; cdr3_aa: CASSKAEGRPYNEQFF; cdr3_nt: TGTGCCAGCAGCAAAGCAGAAGGGCGACCTTACAATGAGCAGTTCTTC
d_call: .; v_call: TRBV10-3; j_call: TRBJ1-6; clone_size: .; cdr3_aa: CAISESKTDNSPLHF; cdr3_nt: TGTGCCATCAGTGAGTCCAAGACGGATAATTCACCCCTCCACTTT
d_call: .; v_call: TRBV11-2; j_call: TRBJ2-7; clone_size: .; cdr3_aa: CASSGNRYFSYEQYF; cdr3_nt: TGTGCCAGCAGCGGTAACAGGTACTTCTCCTACGAGCAGTACTTC
d_call: TRBD2; v_call: TRBV7-8; j_call: TRBJ2-2; clone_size: .; cdr3_aa: CASSLGGLAGTTGELFF; cdr3_nt: TGTGCCAGCAGCTTAGGGGGGCTAGCGGGGACCACCGGGGAGCTGTTTTTT
d_call: .; v_call: TRBV6-1; j_call: TRBJ1-2; clone_size: .; cdr3_aa: CASSEHRPHVSPRYGYTF; cdr3_nt: TGTGCCAGCAGTGAACATCGTCCCCATGTCAGCCCACGCTATGGCTACACCTTC
d_call: TRBD2; v_call: TRBV19; j_call: TRBJ2-5; clone_size: .; cdr3_aa: CASSIWAAGGETQYF; cdr3_nt: TGTGCCAGTAGTATTTGGGCGGCGGGAGGGGAGACCCAGTACTTC
d_call: .; v_call: TRBV6-2/TRBV6-3; j_call: TRBJ1-6; clone_size: .; cdr3_aa: CASSLFRRGYNSPLHF; cdr3_nt: TGTGCCAGCAGCCTTTTCCGACGGGGCTATAATTCACCCCTCCACTTT
d_call: .; v_call: TRBV12-5; j_call: TRBJ1-1; clone_size: .; cdr3_aa: CASGLNGGARRDTEAFF; cdr3_nt: TGTGCTAGTGGTTTGAACGGGGGGGCGAGGCGGGACACTGAAGCTTTCTTT
d_call: .; v_call: TRBV5-4; j_call: TRBJ2-1; clone_size: .; cdr3_aa: CASSAITGAQGEQFF; cdr3_nt: TGTGCCAGCAGCGCCATTACCGGGGCGCAGGGTGAGCAGTTCTTC
d_call: .; v_call: TRBV28; j_call: TRBJ1-6; clone_size: .; cdr3_aa: CASSDNNSPLHF; cdr3_nt: TGTGCCAGCAGTGACAATAATTCACCCCTCCACTTT
d_call: .; v_call: TRBV11-2; j_call: TRBJ2-3; clone_size: .; cdr3_aa: CASSRRSGPSSTDTQYF; cdr3_nt: TGTGCCAGCAGCCGCCGCTCCGGGCCGTCCAGCACAGATACGCAGTATTTT
d_call: .; v_call: TRBV28; j_call: TRBJ1-5; clone_size: .; cdr3_aa: CASSLTGGDQPQHF; cdr3_nt: TGTGCCAGCAGTTTGACGGGCGGCGATCAGCCCCAGCATTTT
d_call: .; v_call: TRBV7-9; j_call: TRBJ1-1; clone_size: .; cdr3_aa: CASSSLAPITSGASTEAFF; cdr3_nt: TGTGCCAGCAGCTCCCTTGCGCCAATAACCTCGGGGGCGAGCACTGAAGCTTTCTTT
d_call: .; v_call: TRBV20-1; j_call: TRBJ2-7; clone_size: .; cdr3_aa: CSASASLLREQYF; cdr3_nt: TGCAGTGCTAGTGCTAGCCTTCTGAGGGAGCAGTACTTC
d_call: TRBD1; v_call: TRBV19; j_call: TRBJ2-1; clone_size: .; cdr3_aa: CASSIEDWTGSSYNEQFF; cdr3_nt: TGTGCCAGTAGTATAGAAGACTGGACAGGCAGCTCCTACAATGAGCAGTTCTTC
d_call: .; v_call: TRBV2; j_call: TRBJ1-3; clone_size: .; cdr3_aa: CASSPDRLPSGNTIYF; cdr3_nt: TGTGCCAGCAGCCCCGACAGACTGCCCTCTGGAAACACCATATATTTT
d_call: .; v_call: TRBV27; j_call: TRBJ1-2; clone_size: .; cdr3_aa: CASSWGRNYGYTF; cdr3_nt: TGTGCCAGCAGTTGGGGCAGAAACTATGGCTACACCTTC